This TCR beta chain appears in the sequencing data of a study of CD8+CD57+ T cells in acquired aplastic anemia. About the research overall: Sorted CD4+ and CD8+ cells gave an average of 3.2 ug of DNA. Study-level points and caveats: Significant differences in CD8+ Simpson's diversity were not observed between patients and controls. Roughly 30 was the count of CD8+ CDR3 sequences that patients shared with controls.

The CDR3 has 14 amino acids. The J segment lost 4 bases and the V segment lost 4 bases, leaving 3 bases of the junction unmatched. The germline V gene has CDR1 SGHTA and CDR2 FQGNSA. For this clonotype: Antigen: not known.

Profiling of TCR beta VDJ combinations and CDR3 sequences used genomic DNA as template. MiXCR was run by TCRdb on the reads, yielding one entry per CDR3 protein. The table includes more than 250,000 distinct CDR3 sequences, about 56% detected once. Sequencing used sorted CD4+, CD8+, or CD8+CD57+ T cells (not recorded which) from PBMCs. The source is a human donor with severe aplastic anemia or a healthy control (not recorded which). This chain connects TRBV7-2 to TRBJ2-5; 10 bases line up with TRBD2. The CDR3 protein is CASSYRLAGETQYF. For the CDR3, the DNA is TGTGCCAGCAGCTATAGACTAGCGGGAGAGACCCAGTACTTC.